Listed below are T cell receptor beta chains from one sample, sequenced in a study of blood T cell repertoires in COVID-19. Profiling relied on immunoSEQ multiplex PCR, and the TCRdb table lists in-frame clones only, not all of them. The sample holds approximately 380,000 clones, 85% seen once. The sequenced sample was peripheral blood. All receptors come from a woman aged 18-29 years with acute or convalescent COVID-19. CDR3s include the opening cysteine and the closing phenylalanine or tryptophan. D genes are given only for firm matches. Expanded clones are given a class, and other clones once, few, many or no size at all.

V gene: TRBV30
J gene: TRBJ1-4
D gene: NA
clone size: NA
CDR3 DNA: TGTGCCTGGAGTGCCCTGAATGAAAAACTGTTTTTT
CDR3 protein: CAWSALNEKLFF

V gene: TRBV9
J gene: TRBJ1-2
D gene: NA
clone size: NA
CDR3 DNA: TGTGCCAGCAGCACCCAGACGGGGGGTAACTATGGCTACACCTTC
CDR3 protein: CASSTQTGGNYGYTF

V gene: TRBV5-8
J gene: TRBJ1-4
D gene: TRBD1
clone size: NA
CDR3 DNA: TGTGCCAGCAGCCCGCGTTTACAGGGGGAGGGTGAAAAACTGTTTTTT
CDR3 protein: CASSPRLQGEGEKLFF

V gene: TRBV13
J gene: TRBJ1-3
D gene: TRBD1
clone size: NA
CDR3 DNA: TGTGCCAGCAGCGGACAACGGGGACAGATGAGCTCTGGAAACACCATATATTTT
CDR3 protein: CASSGQRGQMSSGNTIYF

V gene: TRBV2
J gene: TRBJ2-1
D gene: NA
clone size: NA
CDR3 DNA: TGTGCCAGCAGGGCGACAGGTGAAGATTTCGACAATGAGCAGTTCTTC
CDR3 protein: CASRATGEDFDNEQFF

V gene: TRBV9
J gene: TRBJ2-1
D gene: TRBD1
clone size: few
CDR3 DNA: TGTGCCAGCAGCGTAGCGACAGGGGAATACAATGAGCAGTTCTTC
CDR3 protein: CASSVATGEYNEQFF

V gene: TRBV3-1/TRBV3-2
J gene: TRBJ1-2
D gene: NA
clone size: NA
CDR3 DNA: TGTGCCAGCAGCCAAGGAGCAGGGATTATTAGGTACACCTTC
CDR3 protein: CASSQGAGIIRYTF

V gene: TRBV3-1/TRBV3-2
J gene: TRBJ2-3
D gene: TRBD2
clone size: NA
CDR3 DNA: TGTGCCAGCAGCCCGACTAGCGGGAGCTCAGATACGCAGTATTTT
CDR3 protein: CASSPTSGSSDTQYF

V gene: TRBV10-2
J gene: TRBJ2-7
D gene: NA
clone size: NA
CDR3 DNA: TGCGCCAGCAGCGCGCCGGGACTTTCCTACGAGCAGTACTTC
CDR3 protein: CASSAPGLSYEQYF

V gene: TRBV27
J gene: TRBJ1-5
D gene: NA
clone size: NA
CDR3 DNA: TGTGCCAGCAGTCCACTAGACTCAAGCAATCAGCCCCAGCATTTT
CDR3 protein: CASSPLDSSNQPQHF

V gene: TRBV5-1
J gene: TRBJ1-2
D gene: NA
clone size: once
CDR3 DNA: TGCGCCAGCAGCTTGAGGGACACCTGGACCTACACCTTC
CDR3 protein: CASSLRDTWTYTF

V gene: TRBV4-2
J gene: TRBJ1-5
D gene: NA
clone size: few
CDR3 DNA: TGTGCCAGCAGCCAGAGGGCAGGGGTCCAGGATCAGCCCCAGCATTTT
CDR3 protein: CASSQRAGVQDQPQHF

V gene: TRBV2
J gene: TRBJ2-7
D gene: TRBD1
clone size: NA
CDR3 DNA: TGTGCCAGCAGGAGACAGGGTGGGCCACTCGGTCAGTACTTC
CDR3 protein: CASRRQGGPLGQYF

V gene: TRBV28
J gene: TRBJ2-1
D gene: NA
clone size: NA
CDR3 DNA: TGTGCCAGCAGTCCTGTTGACGGACAGGGAGGGAAGCAGTTCTTC
CDR3 protein: CASSPVDGQGGKQFF

V gene: TRBV30
J gene: TRBJ2-5
D gene: TRBD1
clone size: NA
CDR3 DNA: TGTGCCGTATCGGGACAGACACAAGAGACCCAGTACTTC
CDR3 protein: CAVSGQTQETQYF

V gene: TRBV29-1
J gene: TRBJ1-1
D gene: NA
clone size: NA
CDR3 DNA: TGCAGCGTTACTCCCCCGGGGAACACTGAAGCTTTCTTT
CDR3 protein: CSVTPPGNTEAFF

V gene: TRBV13
J gene: TRBJ2-1
D gene: TRBD2
clone size: NA
CDR3 DNA: TGTGCCAGCAGCGAAAGCGGGGTGGTTGGCAATGAGCAGTTCTTC
CDR3 protein: CASSESGVVGNEQFF

V gene: TRBV29-1
J gene: TRBJ1-1
D gene: NA
clone size: NA
CDR3 DNA: TGCAGCTCATCTGGGGGCACAGGGGAAGCTTTCTTT
CDR3 protein: CSSSGGTGEAFF

V gene: TRBV4-1
J gene: TRBJ2-1
D gene: NA
clone size: NA
CDR3 DNA: TGCGCCAGCAGCCAAGATCAAGGACTCGAAAGGGATGAGCAGTTCTTC
CDR3 protein: CASSQDQGLERDEQFF

V gene: TRBV10-3
J gene: TRBJ1-1
D gene: NA
clone size: NA
CDR3 DNA: TGTGCCGCGTCGTCGCGGATGAACACTGAAGCTTTCTTT
CDR3 protein: CAASSRMNTEAFF

V gene: TRBV2
J gene: TRBJ1-1
D gene: NA
clone size: NA
CDR3 DNA: TGTGCCAGCAGTAACAGGGAAACTGAAGCTTTCTTT
CDR3 protein: CASSNRETEAFF

V gene: TRBV24-1
J gene: TRBJ2-1
D gene: NA
clone size: NA
CDR3 DNA: TGTGCCACCAGTGATTTTTCAGGGAAACTGAGTGAGCAGTTCTTC
CDR3 protein: CATSDFSGKLSEQFF

V gene: TRBV12-3/TRBV12-4
J gene: TRBJ1-2
D gene: TRBD1
clone size: NA
CDR3 DNA: TGTGCCAGCAGGGACAGGGGGGGCTACACCTTC
CDR3 protein: CASRDRGGYTF

V gene: TRBV7-9
J gene: TRBJ1-4
D gene: TRBD1
clone size: NA
CDR3 DNA: TGTGCCAGCAGCTTATTGTCCGTGGGACAGGGAGGAAAACTGTTTTTT
CDR3 protein: CASSLLSVGQGGKLFF

V gene: TRBV6-2/TRBV6-3
J gene: TRBJ1-2
D gene: NA
clone size: NA
CDR3 DNA: TGTGCCAGCAGTTACTCGGTGGTTATGCGGGGCTACACCTTC
CDR3 protein: CASSYSVVMRGYTF

V gene: TRBV2
J gene: TRBJ2-5
D gene: TRBD2
clone size: NA
CDR3 DNA: TGTGCCACCATGATGACTAGCGGGAGGGAGACCCAGTACTTC
CDR3 protein: CATMMTSGRETQYF

V gene: TRBV6-6
J gene: TRBJ1-5
D gene: TRBD1
clone size: once
CDR3 DNA: TGTGCCAGCAGTTACCGGACAGGGGATAGCAATCAGCCCCAGCATTTT
CDR3 protein: CASSYRTGDSNQPQHF

V gene: TRBV21-1
J gene: TRBJ1-2
D gene: NA
clone size: NA
CDR3 DNA: TGTGCCTTCCCCCGACGACAGGTGCGTGTTGGCTACACCTTC
CDR3 protein: CAFPRRQVRVGYTF

V gene: TRBV29-1
J gene: TRBJ2-7
D gene: NA
clone size: NA
CDR3 DNA: TGCAGCGTTGAAGGGCAGGACAGTGACCACCCCAACGAGCAGTACTTC
CDR3 protein: CSVEGQDSDHPNEQYF

V gene: TRBV9
J gene: TRBJ1-1
D gene: NA
clone size: NA
CDR3 DNA: TGTGCCAGCACCCCAGCGGTAGTGAACACTGAAGCTTTCTTT
CDR3 protein: CASTPAVVNTEAFF

V gene: TRBV6-5
J gene: TRBJ1-1
D gene: NA
clone size: few
CDR3 DNA: TGTGCCAGCAGTTACTCGAAGACAGGTATCGCTGAAGCTTTCTTT
CDR3 protein: CASSYSKTGIAEAFF

V gene: TRBV2
J gene: TRBJ2-1
D gene: NA
clone size: NA
CDR3 DNA: TGTGCCAGCAGTTTTGCAGGCGATGAGCAGTTCTTC
CDR3 protein: CASSFAGDEQFF

V gene: TRBV7-9
J gene: TRBJ2-7
D gene: NA
clone size: NA
CDR3 DNA: TGTGCCAGCAGCTTTCTCTACGAGCAGTACTTC
CDR3 protein: CASSFLYEQYF